This T cell receptor beta chain comes out of a study of cytomegalovirus exposure and HLA in healthy donors. Study outcomes and limitations: Some TCR beta chains (approximately 180 of them) were listed as cytomegalovirus-associated.

The CDR3 covers 15 residues. Germline V gene sequence: CDR1 KGHSH, CDR2 LQKENI. Trimming at V came to 3 bases and at J to 10 bases, leaving 9 bases not matched to a gene. Details on this clone: What it binds is not known.

Primers: 60 Vbeta forward and 13 Jbeta reverse. The protocol was immunoSEQ multiplex PCR, while the TCRdb copy is restricted to in-frame clones and leaves out a portion. This table has some 160,000 clones, approximately 83% appearing once. This TCR came from a woman aged 40 to 50 in good health and CMV-seronegative. V usage is TRBV18 and J usage is TRBJ1-4, with 9 bases lining up with TRBD1. The sample comprised PBMCs. DNA for the CDR3: TGTGCCAGCTCACCCTACCGGGACAGGGAGTTAAAACTGTTTTTT. Encoded protein: CASSPYRDRELKLFF.